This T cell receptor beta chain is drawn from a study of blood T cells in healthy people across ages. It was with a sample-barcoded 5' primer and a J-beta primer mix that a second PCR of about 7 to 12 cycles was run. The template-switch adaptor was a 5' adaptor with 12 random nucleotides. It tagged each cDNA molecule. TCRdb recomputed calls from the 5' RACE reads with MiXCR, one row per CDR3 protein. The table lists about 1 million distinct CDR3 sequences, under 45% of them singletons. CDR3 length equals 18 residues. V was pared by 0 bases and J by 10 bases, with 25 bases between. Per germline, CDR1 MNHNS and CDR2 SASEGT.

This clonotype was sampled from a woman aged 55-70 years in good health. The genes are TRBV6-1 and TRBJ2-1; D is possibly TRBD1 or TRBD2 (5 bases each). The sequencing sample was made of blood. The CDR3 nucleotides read TGTGCCAGCAGTGAAGCAGGGCAGGGAGTGGGGAGCTCCTACGAGCAGTTCTTC. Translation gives CASSEAGQGVGSSYEQFF.